This is a list of T cell receptor beta chains from one sample in a study of lymphopenia after photon versus proton radiotherapy. Clones were read by immunoSEQ multiplex PCR, and TCRdb kept only the in-frame ones, dropping some. Of 29,000 or so clones detected, 85% to 90% appear once; the ten largest clones hold over 45%. The specimen was peripheral blood, collected from a patient treated with proton-based radiotherapy. The receptor set was obtained from a woman aged 60 to 75 with cholangiocarcinoma. Some clones in this sample may be carry-over from other donors' samples. CDR3s include the opening cysteine and the closing phenylalanine or tryptophan. Where a row states a size, it is once, few, many or the class of an expanded clone; other rows omit it.

V: TRBV5-6; size: .; CDR3: CASSPTPGQGIPDTQYF
V: TRBV2; size: .; CDR3: CASSEADRGNYGYTF
V: TRBV5-6; size: .; CDR3: CASSLGFWEGQPQHF
V: TRBV7-3; size: .; CDR3: CASSLFGTDNTGELFF
V: TRBV2; size: .; CDR3: CASIGDLTPIYEQYF
V: TRBV7-7; size: .; CDR3: CASSPVSFWTEAFF
V: TRBV10-3; size: .; CDR3: CAIRPGQGVRETNTQYF
V: TRBV29-1; size: .; CDR3: CSVEISETQYF
V: TRBV5-6; size: once; CDR3: CASSLPNNEQFF
V: TRBV15; size: .; CDR3: CATSLDNSYEQYF
V: TRBV28; size: .; CDR3: CASSSWQGSYTF
V: TRBV9; size: .; CDR3: CASSPLIPLHF
V: TRBV6-1; size: .; CDR3: CASRFNEQYF
V: TRBV27; size: .; CDR3: CASSYGQGGQPQHF
V: TRBV5-1; size: .; CDR3: CASSLASDYEQYF
V: TRBV28; size: .; CDR3: CASIRGGGSNEQFF
V: TRBV11-2; size: .; CDR3: CASSQWGGYPYEQYF
V: TRBV4-3; size: .; CDR3: CASSQFSGSNEQYF
V: TRBV5-1; size: .; CDR3: CASSLATGGPSYEQYF
V: TRBV7-2; size: .; CDR3: CASSFPLAGGYEQYF
V: TRBV2; size: .; CDR3: CASRVSIYEQYF
V: TRBV10-1; size: .; CDR3: CASSEAGPQTGELFF
V: TRBV5-1; size: once; CDR3: CASSLAGASGNEQFF
V: TRBV5-1; size: .; CDR3: CASSLSGPGLGTGELFF
V: TRBV7-2; size: .; CDR3: CASSLGSWTDTQYF